The entry that follows covers one T cell receptor beta chain sequence. With random hexamers, about 0.5 to 1 ug RNA was reverse transcribed. Via MiXCR, TCRdb re-called the immunoSEQ multiplex PCR reads, giving one row per CDR3 protein. The sample records about 190,000 distinct CDR3 sequences, approximately 95% being singletons. Germline V lookup: CDR1 LGHDT, CDR2 YNNKEL (reference sequence). V gave up 0 bases and J gave up 0 bases; unmatched junction bases: 10. The CDR3 has 18 amino acids. The data derive from a study of CD8 T cells in Susac syndrome. The sequence derives from a human donor with Susac syndrome. The specimen was CD8+ T cells from PBMCs. The J gene is TRBJ1-2, the V gene TRBV3-1; 7 nucleotides match TRBD1. The CDR3 spells CASSQDIGRQGANYGYTF. The CDR3 nucleotides read TGTGCCAGCAGCCAAGATATTGGGCGGCAGGGGGCTAACTATGGCTACACCTTC.